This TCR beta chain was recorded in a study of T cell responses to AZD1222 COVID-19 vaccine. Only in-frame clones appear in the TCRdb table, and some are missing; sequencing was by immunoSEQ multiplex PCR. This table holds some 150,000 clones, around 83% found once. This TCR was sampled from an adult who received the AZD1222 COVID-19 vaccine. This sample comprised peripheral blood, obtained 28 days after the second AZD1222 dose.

The CDR3 protein is CASSLALAGALEQFF. The CDR3 DNA reads as TGTGCCAGCAGCTTAGCACTAGCGGGAGCACTTGAGCAGTTCTTC. The chain recombines TRBV7-9 with TRBJ2-1; 11 nucleotides match TRBD2. The CDR3 is made up of 15 amino acids. V shed 0 bases and J 9 bases; nucleotides not matched to a gene: 4. The germline V gene encodes CDR1 SEHNR and CDR2 FQNEAQ (reference sequence).